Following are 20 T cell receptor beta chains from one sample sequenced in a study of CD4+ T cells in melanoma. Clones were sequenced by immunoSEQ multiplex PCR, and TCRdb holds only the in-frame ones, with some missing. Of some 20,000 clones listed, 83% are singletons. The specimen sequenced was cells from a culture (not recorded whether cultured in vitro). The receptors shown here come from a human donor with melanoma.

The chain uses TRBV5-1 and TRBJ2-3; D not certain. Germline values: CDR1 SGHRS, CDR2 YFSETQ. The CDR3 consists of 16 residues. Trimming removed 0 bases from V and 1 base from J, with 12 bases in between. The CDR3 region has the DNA TGCGCCAGCAGCTTGGGCACTGGTTACCGCACAGATACGCAGTATTTT. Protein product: CASSLGTGYRTDTQYF.

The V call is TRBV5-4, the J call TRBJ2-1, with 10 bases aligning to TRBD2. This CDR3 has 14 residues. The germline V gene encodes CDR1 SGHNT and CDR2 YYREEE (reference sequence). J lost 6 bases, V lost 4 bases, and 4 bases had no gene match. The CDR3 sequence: CASSAGLASNEQFF. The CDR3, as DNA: TGTGCCAGCAGCGCGGGACTAGCGAGCAATGAGCAGTTCTTC.

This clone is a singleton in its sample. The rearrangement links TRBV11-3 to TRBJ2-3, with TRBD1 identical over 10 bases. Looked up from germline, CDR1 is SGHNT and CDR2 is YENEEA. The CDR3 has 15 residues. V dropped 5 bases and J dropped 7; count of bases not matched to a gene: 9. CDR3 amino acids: CASSHGQGGRHTQYF. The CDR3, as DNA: TGTGCCAGCAGCCATGGACAGGGGGGTCGCCATACGCAGTATTTT.

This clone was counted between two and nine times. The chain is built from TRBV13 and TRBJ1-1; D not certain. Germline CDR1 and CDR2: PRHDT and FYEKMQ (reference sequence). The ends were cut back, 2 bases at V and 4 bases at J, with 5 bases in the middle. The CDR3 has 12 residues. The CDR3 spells CASSLTPTEAFF. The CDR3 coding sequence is TGTGCCAGCAGCTTAACTCCCACTGAAGCTTTCTTT. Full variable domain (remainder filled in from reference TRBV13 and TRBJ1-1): AAGVIQSPRHLIKEKRETATLKCYPIPRHDTVYWYQQGPGQDPQFLISFYEKMQSDKGSIPDRFSAQQFSDYHSELNMSSLELGDSALYFCASSLTPTEAFFGQGTRLTVV.

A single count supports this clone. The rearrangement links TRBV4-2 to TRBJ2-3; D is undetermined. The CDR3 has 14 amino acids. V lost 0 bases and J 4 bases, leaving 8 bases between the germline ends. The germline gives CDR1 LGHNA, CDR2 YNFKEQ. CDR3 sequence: CASSQDNRADTQYF. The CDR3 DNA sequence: TGTGCCAGCAGCCAAGATAACCGGGCAGATACGCAGTATTTT.

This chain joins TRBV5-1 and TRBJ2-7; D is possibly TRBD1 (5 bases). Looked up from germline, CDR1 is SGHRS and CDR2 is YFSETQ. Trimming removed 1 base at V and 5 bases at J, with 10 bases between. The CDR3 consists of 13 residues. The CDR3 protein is CASSLTQGHEQYF. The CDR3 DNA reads TGCGCCAGCAGCTTGACCCAGGGTCACGAGCAGTACTTC.

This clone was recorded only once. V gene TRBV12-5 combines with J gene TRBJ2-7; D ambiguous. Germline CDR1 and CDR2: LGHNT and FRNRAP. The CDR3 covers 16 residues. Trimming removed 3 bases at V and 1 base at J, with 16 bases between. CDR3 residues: CASGFFSPQLSYEQYF. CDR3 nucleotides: TGTGCTAGTGGTTTCTTTTCTCCACAGTTGTCCTACGAGCAGTACTTC.

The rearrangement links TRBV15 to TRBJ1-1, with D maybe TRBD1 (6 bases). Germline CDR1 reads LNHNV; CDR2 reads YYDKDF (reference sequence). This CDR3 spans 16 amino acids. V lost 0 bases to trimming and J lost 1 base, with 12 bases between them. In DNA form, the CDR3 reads TGTGCCACCAGCAGAGATAACGGGGGGGCGAACACTGAAGCTTTCTTT. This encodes CATSRDNGGANTEAFF.

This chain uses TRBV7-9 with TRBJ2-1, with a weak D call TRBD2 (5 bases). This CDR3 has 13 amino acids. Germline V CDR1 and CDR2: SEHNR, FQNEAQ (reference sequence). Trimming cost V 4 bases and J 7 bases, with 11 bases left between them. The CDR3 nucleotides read TGTGCCAGCAGCTCTGATTGGGAGAATGAGCAGTTCTTC. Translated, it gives CASSSDWENEQFF.

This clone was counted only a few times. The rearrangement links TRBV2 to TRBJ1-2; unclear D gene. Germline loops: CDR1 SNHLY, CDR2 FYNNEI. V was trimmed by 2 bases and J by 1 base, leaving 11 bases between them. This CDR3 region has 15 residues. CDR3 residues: CASSEPHLGNYGYTF. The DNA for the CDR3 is TGTGCCAGCAGTGAACCCCATTTGGGTAACTATGGCTACACCTTC.

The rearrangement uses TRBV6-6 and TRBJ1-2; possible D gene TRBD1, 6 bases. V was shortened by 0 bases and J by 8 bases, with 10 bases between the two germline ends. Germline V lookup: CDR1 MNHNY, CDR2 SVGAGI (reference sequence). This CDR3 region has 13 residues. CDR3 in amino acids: CASSYSPQGGYTF. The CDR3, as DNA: TGTGCCAGCAGTTACTCGCCTCAGGGGGGCTACACCTTC.

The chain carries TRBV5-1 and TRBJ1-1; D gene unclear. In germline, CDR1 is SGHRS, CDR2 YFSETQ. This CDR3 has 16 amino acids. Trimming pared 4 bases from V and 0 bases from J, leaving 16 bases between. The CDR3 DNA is TGCGCCAGCAGCGCGGATGAGGGCGGGGTGAACACTGAAGCTTTCTTT. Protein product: CASSADEGGVNTEAFF.

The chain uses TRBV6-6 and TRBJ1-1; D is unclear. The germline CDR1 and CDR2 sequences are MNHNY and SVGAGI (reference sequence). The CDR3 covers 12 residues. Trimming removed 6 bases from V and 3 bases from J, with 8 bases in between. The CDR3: CASRVRDTEAFF. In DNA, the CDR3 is TGTGCCAGCAGGGTTCGGGACACTGAAGCTTTCTTT.

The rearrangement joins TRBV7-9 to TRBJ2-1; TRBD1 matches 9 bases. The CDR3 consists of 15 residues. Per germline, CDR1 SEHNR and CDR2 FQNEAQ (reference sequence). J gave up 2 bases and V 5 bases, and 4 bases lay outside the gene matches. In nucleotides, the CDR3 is TGTGCCAGCAGCCGTACAGGGGGCCCCTACAATGAGCAGTTCTTC. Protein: CASSRTGGPYNEQFF.

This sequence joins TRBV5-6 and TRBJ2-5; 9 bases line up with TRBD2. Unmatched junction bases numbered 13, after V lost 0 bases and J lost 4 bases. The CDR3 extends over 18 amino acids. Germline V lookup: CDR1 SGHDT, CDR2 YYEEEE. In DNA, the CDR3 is TGTGCCAGCAGCTTGGACATAAATCCCCTAGCGGGGAGAGAGACCCAGTACTTC. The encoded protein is CASSLDINPLAGRETQYF.

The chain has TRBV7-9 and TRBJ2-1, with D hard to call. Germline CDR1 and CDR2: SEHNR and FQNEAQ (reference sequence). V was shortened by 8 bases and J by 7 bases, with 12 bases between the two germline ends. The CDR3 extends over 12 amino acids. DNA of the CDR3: TGTGCCAGCTCCCCCTGGGTGAATGAGCAGTTCTTC. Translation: CASSPWVNEQFF.

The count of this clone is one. The DNA for the CDR3 is TGCGCCAGCTCCTTTGGGCGGGGTTTCACAGATACGCAGTATTTT. Its translation: CASSFGRGFTDTQYF. The gene calls are TRBV5-1 and TRBJ2-3, with D perhaps matching TRBD2 (6 bases). V lost 7 bases and J lost 2, with 17 bases in between. Per germline, CDR1 SGHRS and CDR2 YFSETQ. CDR3 size: 15 residues.

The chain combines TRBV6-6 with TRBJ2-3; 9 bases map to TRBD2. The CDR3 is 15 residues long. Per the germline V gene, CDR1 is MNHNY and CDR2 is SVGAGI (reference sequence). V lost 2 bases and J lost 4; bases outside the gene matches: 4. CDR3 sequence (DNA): TGTGCCAGCAGTTACCGCGGGGGGGCTTCAGATACGCAGTATTTT. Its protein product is CASSYRGGASDTQYF.

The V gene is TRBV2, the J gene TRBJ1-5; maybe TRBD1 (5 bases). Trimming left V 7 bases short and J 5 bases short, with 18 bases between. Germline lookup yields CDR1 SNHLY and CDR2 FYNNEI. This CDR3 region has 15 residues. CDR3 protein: CASTRRGKLDQPQHF. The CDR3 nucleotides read TGTGCCAGCACCAGAAGGGGTAAATTGGATCAGCCCCAGCATTTT. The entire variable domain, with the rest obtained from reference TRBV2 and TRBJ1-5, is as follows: EPEVTQTPSHQVTQMGQEVILRCVPISNHLYFYWYRQILGQKVEFLVSFYNNEISEKSEIFDDQFSVERPDGSNFTLKIRSTKLEDSAMYFCASTRRGKLDQPQHFGDGTRLSIL.

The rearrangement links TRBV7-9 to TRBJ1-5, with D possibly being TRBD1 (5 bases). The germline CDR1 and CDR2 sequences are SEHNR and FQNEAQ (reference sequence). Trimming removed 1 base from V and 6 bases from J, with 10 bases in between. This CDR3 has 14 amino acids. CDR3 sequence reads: CASSLGAQGQPQHF. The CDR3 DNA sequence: TGTGCCAGCAGCTTAGGGGCGCAGGGTCAGCCCCAGCATTTT.